The clone carrying this T cell receptor beta chain was counted only a few times. Its antigen remains unidentified. The sample belongs to a study of cytomegalovirus exposure and HLA in healthy donors. Findings and caveats of the study: It was around 160 TCR beta chains that were listed as cytomegalovirus-associated.

60 Vbeta and 13 Jbeta primers were used in PCR. Method: immunoSEQ multiplex PCR; TCRdb's copy keeps in-frame clones and lacks some. The table records 210,000 or so clones, approximately 83% of them present only once. The germline CDR1 and CDR2 sequences are SGHRS and YFSETQ. This CDR3 spans 17 amino acids. The V end was cut by 0 bases, the J end by 1 base, with 16 bases between. In nominal health when sampled, donors likely had unrecorded immune exposures nonetheless. Sequenced input: PBMCs. The TCR originated in a woman aged 45 to 65 in good health and CMV-seropositive. The chain uses TRBV5-1 and TRBJ1-1, with D tentatively TRBD1 (6 bases). The CDR3 loop reads CASSLERTGWGNTEAFF. The CDR3 DNA is TGCGCCAGCAGCTTGGAGAGAACAGGGTGGGGGAACACTGAAGCTTTCTTT.